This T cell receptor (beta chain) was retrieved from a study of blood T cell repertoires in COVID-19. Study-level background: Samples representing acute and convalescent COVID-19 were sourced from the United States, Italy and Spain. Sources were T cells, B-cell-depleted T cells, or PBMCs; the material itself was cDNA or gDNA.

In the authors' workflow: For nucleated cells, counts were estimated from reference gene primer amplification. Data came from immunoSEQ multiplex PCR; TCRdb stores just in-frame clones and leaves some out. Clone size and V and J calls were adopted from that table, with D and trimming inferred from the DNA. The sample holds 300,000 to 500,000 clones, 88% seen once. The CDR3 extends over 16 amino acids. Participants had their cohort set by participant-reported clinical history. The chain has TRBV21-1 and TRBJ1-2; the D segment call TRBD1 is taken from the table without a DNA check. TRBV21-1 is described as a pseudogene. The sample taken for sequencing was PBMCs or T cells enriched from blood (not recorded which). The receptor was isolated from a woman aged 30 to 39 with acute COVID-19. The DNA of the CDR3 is TGTGCCAGCAGCACATGGAACAAACAGGGGGGTAATGGCTACACCTTC. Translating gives CASSTWNKQGGNGYTF.